This T cell receptor beta chain was recovered during a study of blood T cells in healthy people across ages. A second PCR, run for about 7 to 11 cycles, used a sample-barcoded 5' primer plus a J-beta primer mix. MiXCR was run by TCRdb on the 5' RACE reads, yielding one entry per CDR3 protein. The sample yields hundreds of thousands of distinct CDR3 sequences, around 34% seen once. Between the trimmed V and J ends, which lost 4 bases and 8 bases, there was a span of 8 bases. The germline CDR1 and CDR2 sequences are SGHVS and FNYEAQ. The CDR3 totals 12 residues. What was sequenced was blood. The gene calls are TRBV7-6 and TRBJ1-4; D unclear. This TCR was recovered from a man younger than 35 in good health. In nucleotides, the CDR3 is TGTGCCAGCAGCTCCCCCGGCGAAAAACTGTTTTTT. Translation: CASSSPGEKLFF.